The clone carrying this T cell receptor beta chain was picked up many times. What it recognizes is unknown. Authors of the study amplified TCR beta CDR3 regions from RNA transcripts. The HTBI set primed first-round TCR CDR3 RT-PCR. TCRdb processed the multiplex PCR reads anew with MiXCR; each CDR3 protein has one entry. Found here are 400,000 to 500,000 distinct CDR3 sequences, around 15% of them singletons; the top ten hold roughly 13%. PBMCs were collected from a 10 ml volume of fresh peripheral blood. The record originates from a study of T cells in Graves' hyperthyroidism and ophthalmopathy. With 4 bases removed from V and 8 bases from J, the gap between germline ends came to 9 bases. This CDR3 has 12 residues. Per germline, CDR1 LGHDT and CDR2 YNNKEL (reference sequence). Points from the study as a whole: Blood also showed most of the thyroid clonotypes that were expanded above 0.001. Ophthalmopathy was predicted by the model a median of around 5.9 months ahead of onset.

The TCR was taken from a young man with Graves' ophthalmopathy. The chain combines TRBV3-1 with TRBJ2-1; D call uncertain. The specimen sequenced was blood. CDR3 nucleotides: TGTGCCAGCAGCCCAATCTCTGATGAGCAGTTCTTC. It translates to CASSPISDEQFF.